This passage covers 12 T cell receptor beta chains from one sample sequenced in a study of beta chain features in type 1 diabetes. Expressed TCRB transcripts got sequenced, as all isolated RNA was reverse transcribed. Measured with immunoSEQ multiplex PCR; TCRdb has only the in-frame clones, and not every one. The data show some 360,000 clones, roughly a fifth seen once. The sample taken for sequencing was naive CD4+ T cells from blood. The receptors originated from a woman under 30 in good health.

The rearrangement uses TRBV30 and TRBJ1-4; 7 nucleotides line up with TRBD1. The CDR3 has 14 residues. Trimming cost V 2 bases and J 7 bases; bases outside gene matches: 7. Germline V gene data show CDR1 as GTSNPN and CDR2 as SVGIG (reference sequence). The CDR3 DNA sequence: TGTGCCTGGAGTAGTGAGGGGGCAGCTGAAAAACTGTTTTTT. Its protein is CAWSSEGAAEKLFF.

In this sample, this clone turned up a few times. The rearrangement links TRBV7-2 to TRBJ2-3; TRBD2 matches 12 bases. Germline V CDR1 and CDR2: SGHTA, FQGNSA. The CDR3 is made up of 17 amino acids. Trimming removed 5 bases from V and 5 bases from J; junction bases left unmatched: 11. In nucleotides, the CDR3 is TGTGCCAGCAGCGCATCCTTTCTAGCGGGGGGGAGAGATACGCAGTATTTT. Protein product: CASSASFLAGGRDTQYF. Variable domain in full (rest from reference TRBV7-2 and TRBJ2-3): GAGVSQSPSNKVTEKGKDVELRCDPISGHTALYWYRQSLGQGLEFLIYFQGNSAPDKSGLPSDRFSAERTGGSVSTLTIQRTQQEDSAVYLCASSASFLAGGRDTQYFGPGTRLTVL.

V usage is TRBV18 and J usage is TRBJ1-3; 8 bases are shared with TRBD1. The J segment lost 9 bases and the V segment lost 3 bases, leaving 7 bases of the junction unmatched. The V gene's germline CDR1 is KGHSH and CDR2 LQKENI. The CDR3 extends over 14 amino acids. The CDR3 loop is CASSPVGQGGTIYF. The CDR3 DNA follows: TGTGCCAGCTCACCGGTCGGACAGGGTGGCACCATATATTTT.

This clone appeared a few times. The chain carries TRBV9 and TRBJ1-1; weak D call: TRBD1 (5 bases). The CDR3 runs 14 residues. Germline CDR1 reads SGDLS; CDR2 reads YYNGEE. Trimming shortened V by 4 bases and J by 0 bases, and 10 bases separated the two germline ends. The CDR3, as DNA: TGTGCCAGCAGCCGAGACAGTATGAACACTGAAGCTTTCTTT. It translates to CASSRDSMNTEAFF.

This rearrangement joins TRBV5-4 to TRBJ2-5; a possible D gene is TRBD1 (6 bases). With 3 bases removed from V and 4 bases from J, the gap between germline ends came to 16 bases. The CDR3 is 15 residues long. Germline CDR1 and CDR2: SGHNT and YYREEE (reference sequence). The CDR3 sequence: CASSSQTQGPETQYF. CDR3 DNA: TGTGCCAGCAGCTCCCAAACACAGGGTCCAGAGACCCAGTACTTC.

This chain links TRBV2 with TRBJ1-1, with 7 bases aligning to TRBD1. The CDR3 has 14 residues. The V segment lost 1 base and the J segment 9 bases; nucleotides outside the gene matches: 8. Germline V lookup: CDR1 SNHLY, CDR2 FYNNEI. The CDR3 here is CASSEVQGVSQAFF. In DNA form, the CDR3 reads TGTGCCAGCAGTGAAGTGCAGGGGGTGTCACAAGCTTTCTTT. The entire variable domain, with the rest obtained from reference TRBV2 and TRBJ1-1, is as follows: EPEVTQTPSHQVTQMGQEVILRCVPISNHLYFYWYRQILGQKVEFLVSFYNNEISEKSEIFDDQFSVERPDGSNFTLKIRSTKLEDSAMYFCASSEVQGVSQAFFGQGTRLTVV.

The J gene is TRBJ2-1, the V gene TRBV29-1; D is possibly TRBD2 (6 bases). CDR1 SQVTM and CDR2 ANQGSEA come from the germline V gene. The CDR3 totals 15 residues. V was pared by 4 bases and J by 2 bases, with 15 bases between. CDR3 bases: TGCAGCGTTGTGTTTAGGAGGGATGCCTACAATGAGCAGTTCTTC. It is translated as CSVVFRRDAYNEQFF.

This clone was seen a handful of times. The genes are TRBV30 and TRBJ1-5, with 7 positions matching TRBD1. The V segment lost 2 bases and the J segment 4 bases; nucleotides outside the gene matches: 5. CDR1 and CDR2 (germline): GTSNPN, SVGIG (reference sequence). There are 14 residues in the CDR3. The CDR3 DNA sequence: TGTGCCTGGAGTTTAGGGGGCAGTAATCAGCCCCAGCATTTT. It specifies CAWSLGGSNQPQHF.

CDR3 nucleotide sequence: TGTGCCAGCTCTTATCTGGCTAGCGGGGAAGAGACCCAGTACTTC. Amino acid sequence: CASSYLASGEETQYF. V gene TRBV7-3 combines with J gene TRBJ2-5; 9 bases are shared with TRBD2. The germline V gene encodes CDR1 SGHTA and CDR2 FQGTGA. The V segment lost 8 bases and the J segment 3 bases; nucleotides outside the gene matches: 10. This CDR3 contains 15 residues.

This clone has more than one count but fewer than ten. This chain joins TRBV2 and TRBJ1-2, with TRBD1 matching 8 bases. The CDR3 runs 13 residues. V was pared by 7 bases and J by 8 bases, with 9 bases of the junction left unmatched. Germline V lookup: CDR1 SNHLY, CDR2 FYNNEI. DNA of the CDR3: TGTGCCAGCATTTACGACAGGGGTTACGGCTACACCTTC. The encoded protein is CASIYDRGYGYTF.

This clone was seen more than once but under ten times. V gene TRBV2 combines with J gene TRBJ1-1, with a possible D match to TRBD1 (5 bases). V was pared by 8 bases and J by 4 bases, with 14 bases between. The CDR3 is made up of 13 amino acids. Germline V gene lookup returns CDR1 SNHLY and CDR2 FYNNEI. CDR3 residues: CASLRQGPTEAFF. The CDR3, as DNA: TGTGCCAGCCTCCGGCAGGGTCCCACTGAAGCTTTCTTT.

This clone was counted only a few times. The chain has TRBV7-3 and TRBJ2-5, with a tentative D call TRBD2 (5 bases). This CDR3 spans 14 amino acids. The V end was cut by 5 bases, the J end by 5 bases, with 15 bases between. Per the germline V gene, CDR1 is SGHTA and CDR2 is FQGTGA. DNA for the CDR3: TGTGCCAGCAGCCCAAACAGCGGAGCGGAGACCCAGTACTTC. Its protein is CASSPNSGAETQYF.